These 24 T cell receptor beta chains originate from one sample sequenced in a study of PD-L1 blockade in urothelial cancer. Measured with immunoSEQ multiplex PCR; TCRdb has only the in-frame clones, and not every one. Of tens of thousands of clones in the sample, over 75% were seen once. This sample comprised PBMCs, obtained around atezolizumab (anti-PD-L1) treatment. Every receptor here comes from a man aged 70-80 years with urothelial cancer.

V and J are TRBV5-1 and TRBJ2-1; 9 positions agree with TRBD2. Germline loops: CDR1 SGHRS, CDR2 YFSETQ. The J segment lost 7 bases and the V segment lost 5 bases, leaving 7 bases of the junction unmatched. CDR3 length equals 14 residues. This CDR3 is CASRTAGGPNEQFF. The CDR3 nucleotides are TGCGCCAGCAGAACCGCGGGAGGGCCGAATGAGCAGTTCTTC. Full variable domain (missing parts from reference TRBV5-1 and TRBJ2-1): KAGVTQTPRYLIKTRGQQVTLSCSPISGHRSVSWYQQTPGQGLQFLFEYFSETQRNKGNFPGRFSGRQFSNSRSEMNVSTLELGDSALYLCASRTAGGPNEQFFGPGTRLTVL.

The chain links TRBV2 to TRBJ2-1, with 8 bases identical to TRBD2. Losses at the gene ends were 8 bases for V and 10 bases for J; bases not matched to a gene: 13. The CDR3 has 14 amino acids. The germline gives CDR1 SNHLY, CDR2 FYNNEI. The CDR3 DNA follows: TGTGCCAGCTGCGCGACAGCGGGGGCCTACGAGCAGTTCTTC. Residues: CASCATAGAYEQFF.

The chain has TRBV10-3 and TRBJ2-7, with 10 nucleotides matching TRBD2. Looked up from germline, CDR1 is ENHRY and CDR2 is SYGVKD. Losses at the gene ends were 5 bases for V and 5 bases for J; bases not matched to a gene: 12. CDR3 size: 16 residues. The CDR3: CAISLTQAGGLDEQYF. Written as DNA, the CDR3 is TGTGCCATCAGTCTTACTCAAGCGGGAGGGCTGGACGAGCAGTACTTC.

This clone appeared a single time. The chain joins TRBV7-9 to TRBJ1-2; TRBD1 matches at 10 bases. The V segment lost 1 base and the J segment 7 bases; nucleotides outside the gene matches: 12. The CDR3 has 17 residues. CDR1 is SEHNR, CDR2 FQNEAQ, per germline (reference sequence). CDR3 amino acids: CASSLVSFGTGDFGYTF. The DNA for the CDR3 is TGTGCCAGCAGCTTAGTGTCATTTGGGACAGGGGATTTTGGCTACACCTTC.

This chain's CDR3 is CASGFILAGGPPDTQYF. The DNA of the CDR3 is TGTGCTAGTGGTTTCATACTAGCGGGAGGGCCCCCAGATACGCAGTATTTT. This chain joins TRBV12-5 and TRBJ2-3; 13 nucleotides align to TRBD2. This CDR3 spans 17 amino acids. The germline V gene encodes CDR1 LGHNT and CDR2 FRNRAP. After removal of 3 bases from V and 4 bases from J, the junction contained 7 bases not matched to a gene.

This clone occurred once. V gene TRBV10-1 combines with J gene TRBJ2-5; TRBD1 matches at 9 bases. The CDR3 covers 17 residues. With 3 bases clipped from V and 1 base from J, the junction kept 9 bases outside the gene matches. Per germline, CDR1 WNHNN and CDR2 SYGVQD (reference sequence). In DNA, the CDR3 is TGCGCCAGCAGTGACCTTAGGACAGGGGCTTTCCAAGAGACCCAGTACTTC. Its translation: CASSDLRTGAFQETQYF.

The chain carries TRBV5-1 and TRBJ2-1; TRBD2 aligns across 10 bases. Trimming at V came to 4 bases and at J to 5 bases, leaving 3 bases not matched to a gene. Germline values: CDR1 SGHRS, CDR2 YFSETQ. This CDR3 is 14 amino acids long. For the CDR3, the DNA is TGCGCCAGCAGCAGAACTAGCGGGAACAATGAGCAGTTCTTC. Its translation is CASSRTSGNNEQFF.

This chain links TRBV7-3 with TRBJ2-3; D is unresolved. The CDR3 extends over 13 amino acids. Between the trimmed V and J ends, which lost 1 base and 6 bases, there was a span of 8 bases. Germline values: CDR1 SGHTA, CDR2 FQGTGA. CDR3 region: CASSLSLFDTQYF. CDR3 bases: TGTGCCAGCAGCTTAAGCCTATTTGATACGCAGTATTTT. The entire variable domain, with the rest obtained from reference TRBV7-3 and TRBJ2-3, is as follows: GAGVSQTPSNKVTEKGKYVELRCDPISGHTALYWYRQSLGQGPEFLIYFQGTGAADDSGLPNDRFFAVRPEGSVSTLKIQRTERGDSAVYLCASSLSLFDTQYFGPGTRLTVL.

Only a few counts were recorded for this clone. J is TRBJ2-7 and V is TRBV5-5; D remains unclear. The germline V and J ends were trimmed by 4 bases and 3 bases, with 17 bases remaining between them. The CDR3 consists of 15 residues. In germline, CDR1 is SGHKS, CDR2 YYEKEE (reference sequence). DNA for the CDR3: TGTGCCAGCAGCCCGACTCATTCTACGGTCTACGAGCAGTACTTC. Translated: CASSPTHSTVYEQYF.

The rearrangement uses TRBV19 and TRBJ2-7; the D gene is possibly TRBD1 (6 bases). This CDR3 is built from 12 residues. V lost 6 bases, J lost 1 base, and 7 bases lay in between. The germline CDR1 and CDR2 sequences are LNHDA and SQIVND (reference sequence). In DNA form, the CDR3 reads TGTGCCAGTAGGGACAGATCCTACGAGCAGTACTTC. Translating it yields CASRDRSYEQYF.

The chain uses TRBV6-1 and TRBJ2-7, with D possibly matching TRBD1 (5 bases). The CDR3 contains 14 residues. V dropped 2 bases and J dropped 5 bases, with 13 bases sitting between them. The germline gives CDR1 MNHNS, CDR2 SASEGT. The CDR3 DNA reads TGTGCCAGCAGTGAAATCAGTCAGGGCGACGAGCAGTACTTC. Translated, it gives CASSEISQGDEQYF.

This clone was detected only a few times. This chain connects TRBV5-1 to TRBJ2-5, with D perhaps TRBD1 (5 bases). V was pared by 0 bases and J by 1 base, with 7 bases between. Germline V gene sequence: CDR1 SGHRS, CDR2 YFSETQ. This CDR3 spans 14 amino acids. In nucleotides, the CDR3 is TGCGCCAGCAGCTTGGCAGGGTCCCAAGAGACCCAGTACTTC. This gives the protein CASSLAGSQETQYF.

V usage is TRBV4-1 and J usage is TRBJ1-5; 8 nucleotides match TRBD1. The CDR3 has 16 amino acids. Germline V gene data show CDR1 as MGHRA and CDR2 as YSYEKL. The junction had 6 bases not matched to a gene; V was cut back by 2 bases and J by 3 bases. Here the CDR3 reads CASSQMTGDLNQPQHF. The CDR3 region has the DNA TGCGCCAGCAGCCAAATGACAGGGGACCTCAATCAGCCCCAGCATTTT.

J is TRBJ1-5 and V is TRBV10-2; D gene unclear. V was trimmed by 7 bases and J by 5 bases, leaving 12 bases between them. CDR1 and CDR2 (germline): WSHSY, SAAADI. The CDR3 is made up of 13 amino acids. The CDR3 DNA reads TGCGCCAGCATGAGGCAACGCGATCAGCCCCAGCATTTT. The encoded protein is CASMRQRDQPQHF.

The genes are TRBV11-3 and TRBJ2-3; a possible D gene is TRBD1 (6 bases). This CDR3 is built from 14 residues. The V and J ends lost 1 base and 7 bases respectively, with 12 bases between them. Per germline, CDR1 SGHNT and CDR2 YENEEA. The chain's CDR3 is CASSLGQAYNTQYF. In nucleotides, the CDR3 is TGTGCCAGCAGCTTAGGACAGGCCTACAATACGCAGTATTTT.

The chain has TRBV18 and TRBJ2-1; D might be TRBD1 (6 bases). V lost 4 bases and J 8 bases, leaving 18 bases between the germline ends. This CDR3 contains 15 residues. Germline CDR1 KGHSH, CDR2 LQKENI. The CDR3 loop is CASSLRDIGSDEQFF. In nucleotides, the CDR3 is TGTGCCAGCTCACTCCGGGACATAGGAAGTGATGAGCAGTTCTTC.

The CDR3, as DNA: TGTGCCTGGAGGACAGGGGGGAACGAAAAACTGTTTTTT. Translating gives CAWRTGGNEKLFF. The chain uses TRBV30 and TRBJ1-4, with 9 bases fitting TRBD1. The junction had 4 bases not matched to a gene; V was cut back by 3 bases and J by 8 bases. This CDR3 is built from 13 residues. Germline loops: CDR1 GTSNPN, CDR2 SVGIG (reference sequence).

This chain uses TRBV5-1 with TRBJ2-7; 7 bases fit TRBD1. Germline CDR1 SGHRS, CDR2 YFSETQ. This CDR3 is built from 14 residues. The V segment lost 0 bases and the J segment 5 bases; nucleotides outside the gene matches: 5. CDR3 nucleotide sequence: TGCGCCAGCAGCTTGGGGCAGGGGGTCAACGAGCAGTACTTC. Amino acid sequence: CASSLGQGVNEQYF.

The V and J genes are TRBV25-1 and TRBJ2-5; TRBD2 might be the D (6 bases). The germline V gene encodes CDR1 MGHDK and CDR2 SYGVNS. This CDR3 is built from 15 residues. V lost 1 base and J 5 bases, leaving 14 bases between the germline ends. The CDR3: CASSEFGGSGETQYF. CDR3 in DNA: TGTGCCAGCAGTGAATTTGGGGGGTCGGGGGAGACCCAGTACTTC.

This clone was detected only a few times. This rearrangement joins TRBV19 to TRBJ2-1; possible D gene TRBD1, 6 bases. Germline V gives CDR1 LNHDA, CDR2 SQIVND (reference sequence). V gave up 4 bases and J gave up 3 bases, with 10 bases separating them. This CDR3 is 14 amino acids long. In DNA, the CDR3 is TGTGCCAGTAGTAGCGGACAGTACTACAATGAGCAGTTCTTC. It encodes CASSSGQYYNEQFF. Full variable domain (missing parts from reference TRBV19 and TRBJ2-1): DGGITQSPKYLFRKEGQNVTLSCEQNLNHDAMYWYRQDPGQGLRLIYYSQIVNDFQKGDIAEGYSVSREKKESFPLTVTSAQKNPTAFYLCASSSGQYYNEQFFGPGTRLTVL.

The chain couples TRBV19 to TRBJ2-1, with TRBD2 identical over 11 bases. The junction had 11 bases not matched to a gene; V was cut back by 3 bases and J by 7 bases. CDR1 is LNHDA and CDR2 is SQIVND in the germline V gene (reference sequence). The CDR3 runs 17 residues. CDR3 protein: CASSIIPGTSGQNEQFF. DNA of the CDR3: TGTGCCAGTAGTATCATTCCCGGGACTAGCGGTCAAAATGAGCAGTTCTTC.

This clone was seen just once. The chain carries TRBV19 and TRBJ2-7, with D possibly matching TRBD2 (7 bases). There are 14 residues in the CDR3. The germline V gene encodes CDR1 LNHDA and CDR2 SQIVND (reference sequence). V was trimmed by 8 bases and J by 1 base, leaving 15 bases between them. CDR3 coding DNA: TGTGCCAGTTCCCAAGGGGGAGGGTCCTACGAGCAGTACTTC. Amino acid sequence: CASSQGGGSYEQYF.

This chain joins TRBV19 and TRBJ2-5; D is undetermined. The CDR3 has 12 amino acids. Trimming left V 3 bases short and J 10 bases short, with 12 bases between. From germline, CDR1 is LNHDA and CDR2 SQIVND (reference sequence). CDR3 sequence reads: CASSIGDRLQYF. CDR3 sequence (DNA): TGTGCCAGTAGTATCGGAGACCGTCTCCAGTACTTC. Looking up the rest from reference TRBV19 and TRBJ2-5 gives the full variable domain: DGGITQSPKYLFRKEGQNVTLSCEQNLNHDAMYWYRQDPGQGLRLIYYSQIVNDFQKGDIAEGYSVSREKKESFPLTVTSAQKNPTAFYLCASSIGDRLQYFGPGTRLLVL.

This clone came up once. This CDR3 is CASSSRQGTEAFF. The CDR3 region has the DNA TGTGCCAGCAGCAGCAGACAGGGCACTGAAGCTTTCTTT. This sequence joins TRBV7-2 and TRBJ1-1, with 7 bases identical to TRBD1. The CDR3 is 13 residues long. The V segment lost 5 bases and the J segment 4 bases; nucleotides outside the gene matches: 4. The germline CDR1 and CDR2 sequences are SGHTA and FQGNSA.